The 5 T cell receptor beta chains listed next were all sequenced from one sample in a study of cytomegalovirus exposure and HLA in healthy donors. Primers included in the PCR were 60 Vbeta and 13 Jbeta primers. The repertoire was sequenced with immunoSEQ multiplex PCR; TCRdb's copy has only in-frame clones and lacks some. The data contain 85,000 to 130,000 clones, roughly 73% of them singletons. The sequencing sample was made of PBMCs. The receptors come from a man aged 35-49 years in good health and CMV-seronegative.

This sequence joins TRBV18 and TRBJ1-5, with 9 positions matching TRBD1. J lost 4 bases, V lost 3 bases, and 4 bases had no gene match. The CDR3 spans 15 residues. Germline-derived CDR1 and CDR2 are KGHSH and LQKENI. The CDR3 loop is CASSPPGTGNQPQHF. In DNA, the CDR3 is TGTGCCAGCTCACCCCCCGGGACAGGGAATCAGCCCCAGCATTTT.

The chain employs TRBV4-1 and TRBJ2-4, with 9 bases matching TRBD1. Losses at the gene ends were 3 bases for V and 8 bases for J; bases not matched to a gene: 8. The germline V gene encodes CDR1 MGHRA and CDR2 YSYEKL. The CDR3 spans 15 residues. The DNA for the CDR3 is TGCGCCAGCAGCCATCAATCGGGACAGGGTTACATTCAGTACTTC. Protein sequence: CASSHQSGQGYIQYF.

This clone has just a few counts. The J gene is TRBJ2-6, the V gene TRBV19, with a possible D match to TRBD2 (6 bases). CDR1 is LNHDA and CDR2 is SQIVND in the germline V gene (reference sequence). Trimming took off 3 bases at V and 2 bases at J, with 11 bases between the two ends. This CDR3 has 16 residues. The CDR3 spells CASSIAEGTGANVLTF. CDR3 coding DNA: TGTGCCAGTAGTATTGCGGAGGGGACTGGGGCCAACGTCCTGACTTTC.

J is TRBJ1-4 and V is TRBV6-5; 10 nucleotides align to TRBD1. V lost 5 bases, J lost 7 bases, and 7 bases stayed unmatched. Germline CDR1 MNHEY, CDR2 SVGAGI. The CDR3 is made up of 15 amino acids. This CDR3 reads CASSRGDRGSEKLFF. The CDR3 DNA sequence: TGTGCCAGCAGTAGAGGGGACAGGGGTTCTGAAAAACTGTTTTTT.

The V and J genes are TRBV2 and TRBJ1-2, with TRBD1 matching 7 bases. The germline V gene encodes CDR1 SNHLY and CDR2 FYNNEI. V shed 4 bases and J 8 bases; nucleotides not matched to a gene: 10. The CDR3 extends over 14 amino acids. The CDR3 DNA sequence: TGTGCCAGCAGTGCTGATGGGACAGCGGAGGGCTACACCTTC. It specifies CASSADGTAEGYTF.